This T cell receptor (beta chain) was recovered during a study of T cells after yellow fever vaccination. Trimming stripped 3 bases from V and 3 bases from J, with 12 bases between. The CDR3 is 15 amino acids. CDR1 is LNHDA, CDR2 SQIVND, per germline (reference sequence). Whole-study results and caveats: The secondary T-cell response peaked on day 5, not day 15, but was weaker. Most clones from primary vaccination were detected again post-booster (roughly 96% CD4, roughly 90% CD8).

Each CDR3 protein gets one entry after TCRdb re-called the 5' RACE reads with MiXCR. The table has roughly 30,000 distinct CDR3 sequences, 10% to 13% seen once. The origin of this receptor is a man aged 18 to 30 who received the YFV17D yellow fever vaccine. The source was PBMCs, either bulk or a sorted T-cell subset (CD4+, CD8+, memory, or dextramer-sorted; not recorded which), collected roughly 15 days after the first yellow fever vaccination. This chain uses TRBV19 with TRBJ1-3; D not certain. CDR3 sequence reads: CASSIRGGFGNTIYF. The CDR3 nucleotides are TGTGCCAGTAGTATCCGGGGAGGATTTGGAAACACCATATATTTT. The full variable domain, rest sourced from reference TRBV19 and TRBJ1-3, is DGGITQSPKYLFRKEGQNVTLSCEQNLNHDAMYWYRQDPGQGLRLIYYSQIVNDFQKGDIAEGYSVSREKKESFPLTVTSAQKNPTAFYLCASSIRGGFGNTIYFGEGSWLTVV.